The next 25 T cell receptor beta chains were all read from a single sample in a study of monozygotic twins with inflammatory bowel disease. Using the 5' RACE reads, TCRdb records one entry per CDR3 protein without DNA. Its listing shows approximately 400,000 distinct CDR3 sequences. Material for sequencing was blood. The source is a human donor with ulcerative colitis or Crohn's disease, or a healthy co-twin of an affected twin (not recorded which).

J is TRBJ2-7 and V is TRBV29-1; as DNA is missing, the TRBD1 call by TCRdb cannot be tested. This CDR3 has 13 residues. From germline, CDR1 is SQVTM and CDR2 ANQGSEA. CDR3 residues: CSVDSAGVDEQYF.

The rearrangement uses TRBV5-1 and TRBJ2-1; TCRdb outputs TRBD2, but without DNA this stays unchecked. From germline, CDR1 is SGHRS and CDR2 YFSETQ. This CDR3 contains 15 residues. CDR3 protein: CASSFRSGTLNEQFF.

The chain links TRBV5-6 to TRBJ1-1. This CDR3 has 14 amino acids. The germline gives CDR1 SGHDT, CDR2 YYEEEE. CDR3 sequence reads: CASSPAGVSTEAFF.

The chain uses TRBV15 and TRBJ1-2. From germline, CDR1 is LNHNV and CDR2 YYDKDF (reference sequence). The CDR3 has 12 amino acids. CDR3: CATSRGPDGYTF.

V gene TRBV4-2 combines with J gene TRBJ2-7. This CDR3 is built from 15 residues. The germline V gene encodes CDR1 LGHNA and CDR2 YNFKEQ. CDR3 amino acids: CASSQETSSSYEQYF.

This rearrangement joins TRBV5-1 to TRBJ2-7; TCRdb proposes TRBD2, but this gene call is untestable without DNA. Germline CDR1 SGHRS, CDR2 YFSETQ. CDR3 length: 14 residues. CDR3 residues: CASSASGSTYEQYF.

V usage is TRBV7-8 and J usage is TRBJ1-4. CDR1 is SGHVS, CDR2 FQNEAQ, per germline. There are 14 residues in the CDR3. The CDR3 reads CASSLSRTNEKLFF. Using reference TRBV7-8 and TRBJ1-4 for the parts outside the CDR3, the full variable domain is GAGVSQSPRYKVAKRGQDVALRCDPISGHVSLFWYQQALGQGPEFLTYFQNEAQLDKSGLPSDRFFAERPEGSVSTLKIQRTQQEDSAVYLCASSLSRTNEKLFFGSGTQLSVL.

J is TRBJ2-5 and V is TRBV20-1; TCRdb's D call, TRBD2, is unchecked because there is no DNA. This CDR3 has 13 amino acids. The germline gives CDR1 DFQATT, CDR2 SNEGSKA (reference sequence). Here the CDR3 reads CSARGLAEETQYF.

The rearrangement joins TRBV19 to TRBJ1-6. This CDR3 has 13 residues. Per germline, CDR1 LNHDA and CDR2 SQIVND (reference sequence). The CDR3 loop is CASTIGYNSPLHF.

This chain's CDR3 is CASSAGLYGYTF. The chain joins TRBV7-9 to TRBJ1-2. This CDR3 has 12 residues. Germline V gene data show CDR1 as SEHNR and CDR2 as FQNEAQ (reference sequence).

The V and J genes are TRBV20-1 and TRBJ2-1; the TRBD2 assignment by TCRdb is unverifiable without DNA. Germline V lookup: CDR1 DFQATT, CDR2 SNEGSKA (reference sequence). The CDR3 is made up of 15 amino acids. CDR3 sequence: CSARPRAREDNEQFF.

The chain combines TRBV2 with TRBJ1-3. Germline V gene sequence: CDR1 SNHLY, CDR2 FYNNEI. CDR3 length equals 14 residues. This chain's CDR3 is CAWAGGDSGNTIYF.

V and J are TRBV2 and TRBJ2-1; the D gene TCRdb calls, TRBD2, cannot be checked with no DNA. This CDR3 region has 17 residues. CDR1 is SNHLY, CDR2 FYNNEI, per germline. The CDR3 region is CASSDSRLAVSYNEQFF.

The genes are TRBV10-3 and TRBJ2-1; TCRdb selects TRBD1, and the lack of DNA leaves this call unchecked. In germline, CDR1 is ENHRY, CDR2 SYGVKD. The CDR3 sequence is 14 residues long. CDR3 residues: CAISERREGGEQFF.

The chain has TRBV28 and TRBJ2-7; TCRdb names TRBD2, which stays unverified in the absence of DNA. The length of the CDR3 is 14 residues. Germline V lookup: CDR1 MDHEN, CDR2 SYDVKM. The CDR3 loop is CASSAWAGTYEQYF.

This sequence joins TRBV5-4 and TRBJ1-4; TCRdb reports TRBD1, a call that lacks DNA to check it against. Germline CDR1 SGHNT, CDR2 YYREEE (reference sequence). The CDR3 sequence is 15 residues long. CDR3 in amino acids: CASSWGQGADEKLFF.

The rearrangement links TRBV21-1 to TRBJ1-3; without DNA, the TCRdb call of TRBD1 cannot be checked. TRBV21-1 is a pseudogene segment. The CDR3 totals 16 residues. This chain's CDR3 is CASSTRDREFGNTIYF.

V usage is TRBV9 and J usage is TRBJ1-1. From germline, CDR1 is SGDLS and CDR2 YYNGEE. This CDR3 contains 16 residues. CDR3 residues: CASSVAPGLTNTEAFF. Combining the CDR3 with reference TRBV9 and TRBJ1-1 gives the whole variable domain DSGVTQTPKHLITATGQRVTLRCSPRSGDLSVYWYQQSLDQGLQFLIQYYNGEERAKGNILERFSAQQFPDLHSELNLSSLELGDSALYFCASSVAPGLTNTEAFFGQGTRLTVV.

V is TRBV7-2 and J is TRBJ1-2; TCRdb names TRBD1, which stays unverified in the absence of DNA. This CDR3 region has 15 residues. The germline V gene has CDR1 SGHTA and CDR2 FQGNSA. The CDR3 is CASTKGGVTNYGYTF.

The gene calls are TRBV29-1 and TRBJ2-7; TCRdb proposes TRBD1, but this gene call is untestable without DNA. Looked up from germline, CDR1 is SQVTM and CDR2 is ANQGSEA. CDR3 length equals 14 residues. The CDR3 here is CSGGSGTGAYEQYF.

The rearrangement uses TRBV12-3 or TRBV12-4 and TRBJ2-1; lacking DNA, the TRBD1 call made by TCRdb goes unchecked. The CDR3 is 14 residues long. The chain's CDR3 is CASRPGLGYNEQFF.

CDR3 in amino acids: CASSEGPTDTQYF. The chain links TRBV25-1 to TRBJ2-3. Per germline, CDR1 MGHDK and CDR2 SYGVNS. The CDR3 sequence is 13 residues long. Together with reference TRBV25-1 and TRBJ2-3, the CDR3 gives the full variable domain: EADIYQTPRYLVIGTGKKITLECSQTMGHDKMYWYQQDPGMELHLIHYSYGVNSTEKGDLSSESTVSRIRTEHFPLTLESARPSHTSQYLCASSEGPTDTQYFGPGTRLTVL.

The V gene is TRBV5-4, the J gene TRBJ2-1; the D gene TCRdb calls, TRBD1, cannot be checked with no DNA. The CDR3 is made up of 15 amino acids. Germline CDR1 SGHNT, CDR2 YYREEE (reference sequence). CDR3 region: CASSLGGTPGNEQFF.

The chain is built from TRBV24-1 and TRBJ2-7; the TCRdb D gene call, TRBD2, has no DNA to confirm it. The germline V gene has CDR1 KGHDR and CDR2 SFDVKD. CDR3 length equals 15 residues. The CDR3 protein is CAPGLAGGSFGEQYF.

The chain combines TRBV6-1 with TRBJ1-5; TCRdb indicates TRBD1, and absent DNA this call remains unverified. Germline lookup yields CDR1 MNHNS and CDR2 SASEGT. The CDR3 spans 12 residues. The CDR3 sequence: CASRAGNQPQHF.